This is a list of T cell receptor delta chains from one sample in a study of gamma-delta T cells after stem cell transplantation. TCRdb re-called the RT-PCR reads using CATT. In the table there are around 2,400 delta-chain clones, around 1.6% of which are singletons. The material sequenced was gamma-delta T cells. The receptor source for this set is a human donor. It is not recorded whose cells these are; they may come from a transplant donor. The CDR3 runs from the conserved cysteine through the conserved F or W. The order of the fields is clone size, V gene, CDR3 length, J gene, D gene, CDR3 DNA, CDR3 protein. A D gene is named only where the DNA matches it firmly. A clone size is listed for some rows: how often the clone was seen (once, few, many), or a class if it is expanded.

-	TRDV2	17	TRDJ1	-	TGTGCCCGTGGACCAAGCGTGCTGGAGGTTGGGTACGATAAACTCATCTTT	CARGPSVLEVGYDKLIF
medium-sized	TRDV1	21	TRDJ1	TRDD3	TGTGCTCTTGGGGAACTAGGCTCATTCCCTTCCCCTTACTGGGGGATACATAAACTCATCTTT	CALGELGSFPSPYWGIHKLIF
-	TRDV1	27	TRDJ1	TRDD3	TGTGCTCTTGGGGTTATCCCGGGAATCCTACGGAACGGTCGTGGGGGATACGTTTTCACGTGCGCCGATAAACTCATCTTT	CALGVIPGILRNGRGGYVFTCADKLIF
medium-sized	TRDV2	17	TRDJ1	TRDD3	TGTGCCTGTGACACCCTACTGGGGGATACGGACACCGATAAACTCATCTTT	CACDTLLGDTDTDKLIF
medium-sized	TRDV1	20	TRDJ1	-	TGTGCTCTTGGGGACCCCATTCCTACGTCGGATACTCCGGACACCGATAAACTCATCTTT	CALGDPIPTSDTPDTDKLIF
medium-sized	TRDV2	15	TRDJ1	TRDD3	TGTGCCTGTGACACGCTTACTGGGGGCACCGATAGACTCATCTTT	CACDTLTGGTDRLIF
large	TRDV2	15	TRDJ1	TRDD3	TGTGCCTGTGACGTACTGGGGGCTCAATTCGATAAACTCATCTTT	CACDVLGAQFDKLIF
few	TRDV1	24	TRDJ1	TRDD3	TGTGCTCTTGGGGAACCATTCCCCCCCTCCTACCCCTTCGTACTGGGGGACCGCACCGATAAACTCATCTTT	CALGEPFPPSYPFVLGDRTDKLIF
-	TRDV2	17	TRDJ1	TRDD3	TGTGCCTGTGATCCTCTGGGGGATAACACTTCCCTCGATAAACTCATCTTT	CACDPLGDNTSLDKLIF
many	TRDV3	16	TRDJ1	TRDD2	TGTGCCCGTTCCTACACCCCGGGAGACGACACCGATAAACTCATCTTT	CARSYTPGDDTDKLIF
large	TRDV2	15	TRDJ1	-	TGTGCCTGTGACACCGTCTCCCTCCACACCGATAAACTCATCTTT	CACDTVSLHTDKLIF
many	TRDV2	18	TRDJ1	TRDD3	TGTGCCTGTGACATACTGGAGGGGGATACTTCGTACACCGATAAACTCATCTTT	CACDILEGDTSYTDKLIF
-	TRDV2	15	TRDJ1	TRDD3	TGTGCCTGTGACACTCTGGGGGATGCCACCGATAAACTCATCTTT	CACDTLGDATDKLIF
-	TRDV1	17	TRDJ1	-	TGTGCTCTTGGGGAACCGGGCAGACGGAATGGCTCCGATAAACTCATCTTT	CALGEPGRRNGSDKLIF
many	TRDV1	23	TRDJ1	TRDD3	TGTGCTCTTGGGCCTCGGCCCCTCCCTGTACTGGGGGATACGCCCTTTTACCCCGATAAACTCATCTTT	CALGPRPLPVLGDTPFYPDKLIF
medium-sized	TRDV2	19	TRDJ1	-	TGTGCCTGTGACACTATTCGTGGGTCGGGGGACCCGTTTGGCGATAAACTCATCTTT	CACDTIRGSGDPFGDKLIF
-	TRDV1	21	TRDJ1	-	TGTGCTCTTGGGGGAAAAAAATTCACACGACCCGGGTGGGCCTACACCGATAAACTCATCTTT	CALGGKKFTRPGWAYTDKLIF
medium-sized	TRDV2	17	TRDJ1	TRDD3	TGTGCCTGTGACACCCTTACTGGGGGATACGAAACCGATAAACTCATCTTT	CACDTLTGGYETDKLIF
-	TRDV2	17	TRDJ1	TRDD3	TGTGCCTGTGACACCTTGGGGGATAGAGGGTACACCGATAAACTCATCTTT	CACDTLGDRGYTDKLIF
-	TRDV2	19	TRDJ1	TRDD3	TGTGCCTGTGACCCGGTACTGGGGGATACGCCGGGTAAGGGCGATAAACTCATCTTT	CACDPVLGDTPGKGDKLIF
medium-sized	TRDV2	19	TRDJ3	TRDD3	TGTGCCTGTGACTCCGTACTGGGGGATACGCGATGGGACACCCGACAGATGTTTTTC	CACDSVLGDTRWDTRQMFF
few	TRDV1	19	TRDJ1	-	TGTGCTCTTGGGTTACCGAGATTACTGGGCAAACTAGACACCGATAAACTCATCTTT	CALGLPRLLGKLDTDKLIF
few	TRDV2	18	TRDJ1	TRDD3	TGTGCCTGTGACAAAGTACTGGGGACGGTAAGGGGCACCGACAAACTCATCTTT	CACDKVLGTVRGTDKLIF
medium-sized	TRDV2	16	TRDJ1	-	TGTGCCTGTGACACGGTGGGGGGGACCTACACCGATAAACTCATCTTT	CACDTVGGTYTDKLIF
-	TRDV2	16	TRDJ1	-	TGTGCCTGTGGCACCGTGGGGAGCTTGTACACCGATAAACTCATCTTT	CACGTVGSLYTDKLIF
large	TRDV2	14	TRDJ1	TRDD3	TGTGCCTGTGACAACCTGGGGGACACCGATAAACTCATCTTT	CACDNLGDTDKLIF
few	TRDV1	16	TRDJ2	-	TGTGCTCTTGGGGAACCCGACGTCCGTTTGACAGCACAACTCTTCTTT	CALGEPDVRLTAQLFF
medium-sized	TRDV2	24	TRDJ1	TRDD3	TGTGCCTGTGACACTTTGCCCGTTCACAGTTCGGTGGGGGAGGTTTCAGTCGCTGCCGATAAACTCATCTTT	CACDTLPVHSSVGEVSVAADKLIF
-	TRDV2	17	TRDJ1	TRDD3	TGTGCCTGTGACACGGTACTGGGGGATACGTACACCGATAAACTCATCTTT	CACDTVLGDTYTDKLIF
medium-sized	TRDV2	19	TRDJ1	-	TGTGCCTGTGACACCGTCACCTCAAAACATTTTGATACGGAGGATAAACTCATCTTT	CACDTVTSKHFDTEDKLIF
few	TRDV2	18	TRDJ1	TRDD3	TGTGCCTGTGACCCAATACTGGGGGATACCCCCAACGCCGATAAACTCATCTTT	CACDPILGDTPNADKLIF
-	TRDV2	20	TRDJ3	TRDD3	TGTGCCTGTGATCCGATACTGGGGGGATACCATCCCTGGGACACCCGACAGATGTTTTTC	CACDPILGGYHPWDTRQMFF
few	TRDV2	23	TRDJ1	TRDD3	TGTGCCTGCGACACCGTAGGGGTTACTGGGGGAGAACGAGAGAGGAGGGATCCGGATAAACTCATCTTT	CACDTVGVTGGERERRDPDKLIF
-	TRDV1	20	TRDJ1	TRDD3	TGTGCTCTTGGGGAAGACGATTGGGACCGACTGGGGGATACAAACGATAAACTCATCTTT	CALGEDDWDRLGDTNDKLIF
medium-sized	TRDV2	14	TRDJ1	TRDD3	TGTGCCTGTGACCCGGTAAGGGGGGATACGCAACTCATCTTT	CACDPVRGDTQLIF
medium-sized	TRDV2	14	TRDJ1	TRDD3	TGTGCCTGTGATCCCGTACTGGGGACCGATAAACTCATCTTT	CACDPVLGTDKLIF
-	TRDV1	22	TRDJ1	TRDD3	TGTGCTCTTGGGGAATACTTCCTCGACTACTGGGGGATGGGGTTCTACACCGATAAACTCATCTTT	CALGEYFLDYWGMGFYTDKLIF
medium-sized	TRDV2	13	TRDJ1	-	TGTGCCTGTGACTCCTTGACCGCGGATAAACTCATCTTT	CACDSLTADKLIF
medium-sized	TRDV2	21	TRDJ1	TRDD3	TGTGCCTGTGACACCGTATTCGCGGGGGGATACTTTGCCCCCGTAACCGATAAACTCATCTTT	CACDTVFAGGYFAPVTDKLIF
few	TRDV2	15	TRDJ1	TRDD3	TGCGCCTGTGAGGGAATGGGGGGATACACCGATAAACTCATCTTT	CACEGMGGYTDKLIF
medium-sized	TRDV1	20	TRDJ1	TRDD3	TGTGCTCTTGGGGCCCCTAGGATCCCGAGTTACTGGGGGAGATCCGATAAACTCATCTTT	CALGAPRIPSYWGRSDKLIF
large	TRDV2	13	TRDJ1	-	TGTGCCTGTGACGGTCTTGGGGAAAATAAACTCATCTTT	CACDGLGENKLIF
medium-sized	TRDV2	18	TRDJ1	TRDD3	TGTGCCTGTGACACCGTTAACGGGGGATACAAACCCACCGATAAACTCATCTTT	CACDTVNGGYKPTDKLIF
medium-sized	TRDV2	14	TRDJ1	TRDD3	TGTGCCTGTGACAATCTGGGGGATACCCATAAACTCATCTTT	CACDNLGDTHKLIF
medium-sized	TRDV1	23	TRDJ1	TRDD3	TGTGCTATAACTCCCAACCCCGTACTGGGGGATACCTACCCCTTTTTAAGTACCGATAAACTCATCTTT	CAITPNPVLGDTYPFLSTDKLIF
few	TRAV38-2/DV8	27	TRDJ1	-	TGTGCTTATAGGATCATCCCGAAGGCCTTCCTACGTAGAGGCGAACTGGGGGAACCCCCGTACACCGATAAACTCATCTTT	CAYRIIPKAFLRRGELGEPPYTDKLIF
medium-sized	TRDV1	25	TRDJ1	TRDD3	TGTGCTCTTGGGGAACTTCAAACCTCGAGCAGACCGAACTGGGGGATACCCCTGGACACCGATAAACTCATCTTT	CALGELQTSSRPNWGIPLDTDKLIF
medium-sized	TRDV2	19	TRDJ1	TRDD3	TGTGCCTGTGACACCGTGGGTGGGGGATACGCGGAACCCACCGATAAACTCATCTTT	CACDTVGGGYAEPTDKLIF
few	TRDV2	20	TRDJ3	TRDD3	TGTGCCTGTGACACCGCTACTGGGGGAAGCATCTCCTGGGACACCCGACAGATGTTTTTC	CACDTATGGSISWDTRQMFF
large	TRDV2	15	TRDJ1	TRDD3	TGTGCCTGTGAGCCACTGGGGGATACTTCCGATAAACTCATCTTT	CACEPLGDTSDKLIF
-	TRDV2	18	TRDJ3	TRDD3	TGTGCCTGTGACCCTACTGGGGGACTATCCTGGGACACCCGACAGATGTTTTTC	CACDPTGGLSWDTRQMFF
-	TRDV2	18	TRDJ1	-	TGTGCCTGTGACAGGCTGGGGTCCAACGCCGATTACACCGATAAATTCATCTTT	CACDRLGSNADYTDKFIF
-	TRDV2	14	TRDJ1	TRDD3	TGTGCCTGTGGCACCGTTCAACTGGGGGATACCGTCATCTTT	CACGTVQLGDTVIF